The 25 T cell receptor beta chains reported below all come from one sample, sequenced in a study of T cell responses to AZD1222 COVID-19 vaccine. The data were produced by immunoSEQ multiplex PCR, yet TCRdb's version contains in-frame clones alone and is incomplete. The sample has 180,000 or so clones, about 90% seen once. The sequencing here drew on peripheral blood, taken 28 days after the second AZD1222 dose. These receptors originate from an adult who received the AZD1222 COVID-19 vaccine.

The chain recombines TRBV7-9 with TRBJ1-3; 8 bases agree with TRBD1. CDR1 is SEHNR and CDR2 is FQNEAQ in the germline V gene (reference sequence). CDR3 length equals 15 residues. Trimming took 5 bases from V and 3 from J; bases not matched to a gene: 6. The CDR3 is CASSASGGFGNTIYF. CDR3 bases: TGTGCCAGCAGCGCCTCAGGGGGCTTTGGAAACACCATATATTTT.

V usage is TRBV24-1 and J usage is TRBJ1-6, with 7 bases matching TRBD1. V shed 9 bases, J shed 6 bases, and the junction held 7 bases outside the gene matches. CDR1 and CDR2 from the germline V gene are KGHDR and SFDVKD. This CDR3 is 14 amino acids long. The CDR3: CATLRTGGNSPLHF. DNA for the CDR3: TGTGCCACCCTCCGGACAGGTGGTAATTCACCCCTCCACTTT.

This clone was counted a single time. The chain employs TRBV3-1 (or the pseudogene TRBV3-2) and TRBJ2-5, with TRBD1 matching over 8 bases. Germline assignment: CDR1 LGHDT and CDR2 YNNKEL (reference sequence). The CDR3 loop spans 14 amino acids. Trimming removed 4 bases from V and 2 bases from J; junction bases left unmatched: 3. CDR3 in DNA: TGTGCCAGCAGCCCCAGACAGGGGCAAGAGACCCAGTACTTC. This translates into CASSPRQGQETQYF.

The chain uses TRBV7-9 and TRBJ1-5; 8 bases agree with TRBD1. CDR3 length: 14 amino acids. Germline trimming cut 5 bases from V and 9 bases from J; bases unmatched to any gene: 9. The germline CDR1 and CDR2 sequences are SEHNR and FQNEAQ (reference sequence). Here the CDR3 DNA reads TGTGCCAGCAGCCTTGGGACAGGCCAGGGGCCCCAGCATTTT. This codes for CASSLGTGQGPQHF.

This clone showed up just once. V gene TRBV2 combines with J gene TRBJ1-6; 9 bases line up with TRBD1. The germline V gene has CDR1 SNHLY and CDR2 FYNNEI. V lost 7 bases to trimming and J lost 9 bases; unmatched junction nucleotides: 10. The CDR3 sequence is 15 residues long. In nucleotides, the CDR3 is TGTGCCAGCACCCTAACAGGGGGCGACAGTTCACCCCTCCACTTT. It is translated as CASTLTGGDSSPLHF.

This clone has only one observation. The chain recombines TRBV13 with TRBJ2-1; D is tentatively TRBD1 or TRBD2 (5 bases each). V shed 5 bases and J shed 0 bases, with 14 bases lying between them. Germline V lookup: CDR1 PRHDT, CDR2 FYEKMQ (reference sequence). The CDR3 is 16 amino acids. The CDR3 sequence is CASSRLRGSSYNEQFF. DNA for the CDR3: TGTGCCAGCAGCCGTCTTCGGGGCAGCTCCTACAATGAGCAGTTCTTC.

The chain recombines TRBV5-6 with TRBJ1-6, with a tentative D call TRBD1 (5 bases). Germline loops: CDR1 SGHDT, CDR2 YYEEEE. The CDR3 has 15 amino acids. V shed 0 bases and J shed 8 bases, with 12 bases lying between them. The CDR3 here is CASSLVRRDHSPLHF. Here the CDR3 DNA reads TGTGCCAGCAGCTTGGTTCGCCGGGACCATTCACCCCTCCACTTT. Full variable domain (missing parts from reference TRBV5-6 and TRBJ1-6): DAGVTQSPTHLIKTRGQQVTLRCSPKSGHDTVSWYQQALGQGPQFIFQYYEEEERQRGNFPDRFSGHQFPNYSSELNVNALLLGDSALYLCASSLVRRDHSPLHFGNGTRLTVT.

This clone was seen just once. This chain connects TRBV21-1 to TRBJ2-5; TRBD2 is the table's D call and was not checked against the DNA. TRBV21-1 constitutes a pseudogene. CDR3 length: 17 amino acids. The CDR3 here is CASSKLGGLAGQRTQYF. The CDR3 coding sequence is TGTGCCAGCAGCAAATTAGGGGGACTAGCGGGCCAAAGAACCCAGTACTTC.

This clone showed up just once. The chain carries TRBV7-9 and TRBJ1-2, with D maybe TRBD1 (5 bases). The CDR3 loop spans 15 amino acids. V was clipped by 0 bases and J by 4 bases, with 12 bases between them. The germline V gene has CDR1 SEHNR and CDR2 FQNEAQ (reference sequence). Written as DNA, the CDR3 is TGTGCCAGCAGCTTAGCGGGGACCACTATCTATGGCTACACCTTC. Residues: CASSLAGTTIYGYTF.

As to this clone: This likely stems from a read error, as it lies one base from a far larger clone. This rearrangement joins TRBV2 to TRBJ2-2; TRBD2 matches at 12 bases. The CDR3 totals 15 residues. V lost 5 bases, J lost 3 bases, and 1 base stayed unmatched. Germline V gives CDR1 SNHLY, CDR2 FYNNEI. CDR3 protein: CASSLAGGHTGELFF. The CDR3, as DNA: TGTGCCAGCAGTCTAGCGGGAGGGCACACCGGGGAGCTGTTTTTT.

The chain links TRBV6-6 to TRBJ1-3, with D uncertain. Trimming took 8 bases from V and 0 from J, leaving 5 bases between them. The CDR3 runs to 12 residues. The germline V gene has CDR1 MNHNY and CDR2 SVGAGI (reference sequence). CDR3 DNA: TGTGCCAGCCAGGCCTCTGGAAACACCATATATTTT. It translates to CASQASGNTIYF.

The chain employs TRBV25-1 and TRBJ1-4; 9 bases agree with TRBD1. CDR1 is MGHDK and CDR2 is SYGVNS in the germline V gene. After removal of 4 bases from V and 6 bases from J, the junction contained 6 bases not matched to a gene. The CDR3 runs to 15 residues. The CDR3 DNA sequence: TGTGCCAGCAGTGTCGGGACAGGGCTCGATGAAAAACTGTTTTTT. This encodes CASSVGTGLDEKLFF. The full variable domain, rest sourced from reference TRBV25-1 and TRBJ1-4, is EADIYQTPRYLVIGTGKKITLECSQTMGHDKMYWYQQDPGMELHLIHYSYGVNSTEKGDLSSESTVSRIRTEHFPLTLESARPSHTSQYLCASSVGTGLDEKLFFGSGTQLSVL.

This sequence joins TRBV6-2 or TRBV6-3 and TRBJ1-1; unclear D gene. V was cut by 3 bases and J by 0 bases, with 20 bases left in between. Germline V gene data show CDR1 as MNHEY and CDR2 as SVGEGT. This CDR3 region has 18 residues. The chain's CDR3 is CASSYNHLRAEVNTEAFF. DNA for the CDR3: TGTGCCAGCAGTTATAATCACCTTCGGGCCGAGGTGAACACTGAAGCTTTCTTT.

The rearrangement joins TRBV19 to TRBJ1-2; 9 nucleotides align to TRBD1. This CDR3 is built from 14 residues. Germline CDR1 reads LNHDA; CDR2 reads SQIVND (reference sequence). J lost 4 bases, V lost 6 bases, and 6 bases had no gene match. As DNA, the CDR3 is TGTGCCAGTAGGCCGGGACAGGGAGCCTATGGCTACACCTTC. Encoded protein: CASRPGQGAYGYTF.

The rearrangement links TRBV18 to TRBJ2-7; D is ambiguous. Germline V lookup: CDR1 KGHSH, CDR2 LQKENI. The V and J ends lost 0 bases and 7 bases respectively, with 7 bases between them. The length of the CDR3 is 12 residues. CDR3 region: CASSPPGLEQYF. The CDR3 nucleotides read TGTGCCAGCTCACCACCGGGGTTGGAGCAGTACTTC. Combining the CDR3 with reference TRBV18 and TRBJ2-7 gives the whole variable domain NAGVMQNPRHLVRRRGQEARLRCSPMKGHSHVYWYRQLPEEGLKFMVYLQKENIIDESGMPKERFSAEFPKEGPSILRIQQVVRGDSAAYFCASSPPGLEQYFGPGTRLTVT.

This chain connects TRBV6-5 to TRBJ1-1; TRBD1 might be the D (5 bases). V was pared by 4 bases and J by 0 bases, with 9 bases between. The CDR3 spans 14 residues. Germline-derived CDR1 and CDR2 are MNHEY and SVGAGI. The CDR3 region has the DNA TGTGCCAGCAGTTGGGGACGTCTGAACACTGAAGCTTTCTTT. This encodes CASSWGRLNTEAFF.

The chain has TRBV7-2 and TRBJ1-3; 8 bases map to TRBD1. CDR3 length equals 13 residues. Trimming took 6 bases from V and 3 from J; bases not matched to a gene: 1. Germline CDR1 SGHTA, CDR2 FQGNSA. The CDR3, as DNA: TGTGCCAGCAGACAGGGGGGTGGAAACACCATATATTTT. Translation: CASRQGGGNTIYF. Based on the CDR3 plus reference TRBV7-2 and TRBJ1-3, the full variable domain is GAGVSQSPSNKVTEKGKDVELRCDPISGHTALYWYRQSLGQGLEFLIYFQGNSAPDKSGLPSDRFSAERTGGSVSTLTIQRTQQEDSAVYLCASRQGGGNTIYFGEGSWLTVV.

The V gene is TRBV28, the J gene TRBJ1-5; 7 nucleotides match TRBD1. CDR3 length: 16 amino acids. Germline V gene lookup returns CDR1 MDHEN and CDR2 SYDVKM. With V trimmed by 3 bases and J by 2 bases, 7 bases remained unmatched. CDR3 nucleotides: TGTGCCAGCAGTTTTATTAGGGGACAGCGCAATCAGCCCCAGCATTTT. Translating gives CASSFIRGQRNQPQHF.

The V call is TRBV7-2, the J call TRBJ2-7; D tentatively reads TRBD1 or TRBD2 (5 bases each). V shed 3 bases and J shed 3 bases, with 15 bases lying between them. Germline values: CDR1 SGHTA, CDR2 FQGNSA. The length of the CDR3 is 15 residues. The CDR3 spells CASSLRGSPVYEQYF. The CDR3 DNA reads as TGTGCCAGCAGCTTGAGGGGCAGTCCTGTCTACGAGCAGTACTTC.

This sequence joins TRBV6-4 and TRBJ1-6; 11 nucleotides agree with TRBD1. The CDR3 contains 15 residues. Trimming at V came to 4 bases and at J to 10 bases, leaving 6 bases not matched to a gene. Germline CDR1 and CDR2: MRHNA and SNTAGT. The CDR3 nucleotides are TGTGCCAGCAGTGGTTCCGGGACAGGGGGATCACCCCTCCACTTT. Amino acid sequence: CASSGSGTGGSPLHF.

This chain uses TRBV6-2 or TRBV6-3 with TRBJ2-1; no clear D. The germline V and J ends were trimmed by 2 bases and 4 bases, with 15 bases remaining between them. Germline CDR1 MNHEY, CDR2 SVGEGT. This CDR3 spans 16 amino acids. In DNA, the CDR3 is TGTGCCAGCAGTTACGGGCCAAGCGCCATGTACAATGAGCAGTTCTTC. This translates into CASSYGPSAMYNEQFF.

The CDR3: CASSQDYISGRSYNEQFF. The CDR3 DNA follows: TGTGCCAGCAGCCAAGATTACATTAGCGGGAGATCTTACAATGAGCAGTTCTTC. The V and J genes are TRBV4-2 and TRBJ2-1; 9 bases are a match to TRBD2. With V trimmed by 0 bases and J by 4 bases, 10 bases remained unmatched. The CDR3 has 18 residues. Germline V gene sequence: CDR1 LGHNA, CDR2 YNFKEQ.

This sequence joins TRBV2 and TRBJ2-7, with D possibly being TRBD2 (7 bases). This CDR3 is built from 13 residues. CDR1 SNHLY and CDR2 FYNNEI come from the germline V gene. The CDR3: CVGRTRGDYEQYF. The CDR3 DNA reads as TGTGTGGGGAGGACTAGGGGGGACTACGAGCAGTACTTC.

This clone was detected once. J is TRBJ1-1 and V is TRBV30; D is perhaps TRBD1 (5 bases). CDR1 and CDR2 from the germline V gene are GTSNPN and SVGIG (reference sequence). The ends were cut back, 2 bases at V and 2 bases at J, with 9 bases in the middle. The CDR3 spans 13 residues. The DNA of the CDR3 is TGTGCCTGGAGTCCGCAGGGAAACACTGAAGCTTTCTTT. Translating gives CAWSPQGNTEAFF.

V and J are TRBV19 and TRBJ1-1; D is unresolved. Germline V gene data show CDR1 as LNHDA and CDR2 as SQIVND (reference sequence). Between the trimmed V and J ends, which lost 5 bases and 1 base, there was a span of 8 bases. This CDR3 is 13 amino acids long. The DNA for the CDR3 is TGTGCCAGTAGTTCGGTCTGGAACACTGAAGCTTTCTTT. This gives the protein CASSSVWNTEAFF. The entire variable domain, with the rest obtained from reference TRBV19 and TRBJ1-1, is as follows: DGGITQSPKYLFRKEGQNVTLSCEQNLNHDAMYWYRQDPGQGLRLIYYSQIVNDFQKGDIAEGYSVSREKKESFPLTVTSAQKNPTAFYLCASSSVWNTEAFFGQGTRLTVV.